The 10 T cell receptor beta chains reported below all come from one sample, sequenced in a study of control samples from healthy donors and cancer patients. Measured with immunoSEQ multiplex PCR; TCRdb has only the in-frame clones, and not every one. Seen here are about 160,000 clones, approximately 96% observed once, and the top ten hold under 8.5%. Sequencing used blood. These receptors were taken from a woman in her thirties or forties in good health.

V is TRBV6-5 and J is TRBJ1-2; weak D call: TRBD1 (5 bases). The CDR3 extends over 15 amino acids. V was clipped by 7 bases and J by 3 bases, with 18 bases between them. Per the germline V gene, CDR1 is MNHEY and CDR2 is SVGAGI. DNA of the CDR3: TGTGCCAGCACGGAGATGGGGCGACGGGACTATGGCTACACCTTC. Translating gives CASTEMGRRDYGYTF.

The rearrangement joins TRBV20-1 to TRBJ1-1, with D hard to call. Germline CDR1 is DFQATT and CDR2 is SNEGSKA (reference sequence). The germline V and J ends were trimmed by 3 bases and 7 bases, with 6 bases remaining between them. There are 10 residues in the CDR3. CDR3 sequence reads: CSASRYEAFF. Here the CDR3 DNA reads TGCAGTGCTAGTCGGTATGAAGCTTTCTTT.

V usage is TRBV9 and J usage is TRBJ1-2; tentative D call: TRBD1 (5 bases). The CDR3 length is 14 residues. The germline gives CDR1 SGDLS, CDR2 YYNGEE. V was cut by 3 bases and J by 2 bases, with 11 bases left in between. The CDR3 reads CASSEGRENYGYTF. CDR3 DNA: TGTGCCAGCAGCGAGGGGAGAGAGAACTATGGCTACACCTTC.

This clone was seen a single time. The chain couples TRBV9 to TRBJ1-1; D is possibly TRBD1 (6 bases). The CDR3 is made up of 13 amino acids. Germline lookup yields CDR1 SGDLS and CDR2 YYNGEE. V lost 6 bases to trimming and J lost 4 bases, with 13 bases between them. The CDR3 spells CASTAPGATEAFF. CDR3 DNA: TGTGCCAGCACCGCCCCAGGGGCCACTGAAGCTTTCTTT.

V is TRBV29-1 and J is TRBJ1-2; 7 bases line up with TRBD1. The germline V gene encodes CDR1 SQVTM and CDR2 ANQGSEA. This CDR3 has 14 residues. The junction had 11 bases not matched to a gene; V was cut back by 2 bases and J by 8 bases. The CDR3 DNA is TGCAGCGTTGAATTGTTTACAGGGGTACGGGGCTACACCTTC. Translation: CSVELFTGVRGYTF. The complete variable domain, with remaining parts taken from reference TRBV29-1 and TRBJ1-2, reads SAVISQKPSRDICQRGTSLTIQCQVDSQVTMMFWYRQQPGQSLTLIATANQGSEATYESGFVIDKFPISRPNLTFSTLTVSNMSPEDSSIYLCSVELFTGVRGYTFGSGTRLTVV.

The DNA of the CDR3 is TGTGCCAGCAGCTTGTCCAGCCGGAACACTGAAGCTTTCTTT. This codes for CASSLSSRNTEAFF. The V gene is TRBV7-2, the J gene TRBJ1-1; D uncertain. The CDR3 totals 14 residues. The V and J ends lost 3 bases and 1 base respectively, with 9 bases between them. The germline gives CDR1 SGHTA, CDR2 FQGNSA.

The V gene is TRBV9, the J gene TRBJ2-5; tentatively, D is TRBD1 (5 bases). Trimming took off 3 bases at V and 3 bases at J, with 18 bases between the two ends. The germline CDR1 and CDR2 sequences are SGDLS and YYNGEE. The CDR3 spans 16 residues. The CDR3 coding sequence is TGTGCCAGCAGCGCACCCAGGGCCACCAAGGAAGAGACCCAGTACTTC. It is translated as CASSAPRATKEETQYF.

The J gene is TRBJ1-1, the V gene TRBV6-2 or TRBV6-3, with unresolved D. V gave up 0 bases and J gave up 3 bases, with 8 bases separating them. CDR3 length: 14 amino acids. Germline CDR1 reads MNHEY; CDR2 reads SVGEGT. CDR3 region: CASSYSLTDTEAFF. CDR3 bases: TGTGCCAGCAGTTACTCCCTCACGGACACTGAAGCTTTCTTT.

The V call is TRBV2, the J call TRBJ2-5, with D hard to call. Germline lookup yields CDR1 SNHLY and CDR2 FYNNEI. The V and J ends lost 5 bases and 5 bases respectively, with 6 bases between them. The CDR3 has 11 residues. This chain's CDR3 is CASSPLETQYF. In nucleotides, the CDR3 is TGTGCCAGCAGTCCGCTGGAGACCCAGTACTTC.

The genes are TRBV6-5 and TRBJ1-1; no firm D call. The CDR3 contains 13 residues. Looked up from germline, CDR1 is MNHEY and CDR2 is SVGAGI. The V end lost 8 bases, the J end lost 3 bases, and 13 bases lay between the germline ends. The CDR3 region has the DNA TGTGCCAGCTCTATGATTGGGTACACTGAAGCTTTCTTT. Translated: CASSMIGYTEAFF.